This TCR beta chain came from a study of cytomegalovirus exposure and HLA in healthy donors. Study conclusions and caveats: Across donors, most TCRs were seen rarely, yet some public ones were widespread. It was reported that the classifier diagnosed cytomegalovirus status with high specificity and sensitivity in both the original and validation cohorts. There were around 160 TCR beta chains listed as cytomegalovirus-associated.

The repertoire was sequenced with immunoSEQ multiplex PCR; TCRdb's copy has only in-frame clones and lacks some. Of 110,000 or so clones in the sample, approximately 90% are singletons; the top ten hold more than 1.5%. Between the trimmed V and J ends, which lost 3 bases and 2 bases, there was a span of 12 bases. This CDR3 is 15 amino acids long. CDR1 is SGHRS and CDR2 is YFSETQ in the germline V gene. Notes on this clone: Its antigen is currently unknown.

This chain links TRBV5-1 with TRBJ1-3; D unclear. The sample comprised PBMCs. This receptor was identified in a man between 18 and 35 years old in good health and CMV-seronegative. DNA of the CDR3: TGCGCCAGCAGCTCGGAAAGAGGCACTGGAAACACCATATATTTT. Protein: CASSSERGTGNTIYF.